This T cell receptor (beta chain) was recorded in a study of OX40 agonist ivuxolimab in advanced cancers. Study at large: The eligibility criteria allowed prior anti-PD-1, anti-PD-L1 or anti-CTLA-4 therapy, and 40% had some.

Germline V gene lookup returns CDR1 SGHNT and CDR2 YYREEE (reference sequence). Losses at the gene ends were 4 bases for V and 4 bases for J; bases not matched to a gene: 5. The CDR3 length is 15 residues. About this clone: Its antigen is currently unknown.

Findings of the study overall: Doses of 0.1 to 3.0 mg/kg were accompanied by clonal expansion of CD4+ and CD8+ blood T cells by week 6. The expanded peripheral T cells' antigen specificity was not determined.

The table came from immunoSEQ multiplex PCR; TCRdb's copy has only in-frame clones and leaves some out. This table has approximately 44,000 clones, about 90% appearing once. The V gene is TRBV5-4, the J gene TRBJ2-6, with 7 bases identical to TRBD2. The TCR was taken from an adult with an advanced solid tumor such as melanoma, head and neck, liver or kidney cancer. This specimen consisted of CD4+ or CD8+ T cells sorted from blood, obtained in a trial of the OX40 agonist ivuxolimab. CDR3 in DNA: TGTGCCAGCAGCGCGGGGGTCTCAGGGGCCAACGTCCTGACTTTC. The encoded protein is CASSAGVSGANVLTF.